The T cell receptor (beta chain) under discussion was sequenced for a study of control samples from healthy donors and cancer patients. The length of the CDR3 is 15 residues. Germline CDR1 is KGHDR and CDR2 is SFDVKD. V lost 6 bases to trimming and J lost 7 bases; unmatched junction nucleotides: 11. Here immunoSEQ multiplex PCR was the method, and the copy in TCRdb shows in-frame clones only, minus some. This table holds approximately 190,000 clones, about 90% found once. This chain connects TRBV24-1 to TRBJ1-2; TRBD1 matches at 9 bases. The sequence was obtained from a man younger than 40 in good health. Source material: blood. The CDR3 region has the DNA TGTGCCACCAGTCCCGGGGACAGGGACCTTCCTGGCTACACCTTC. It is translated as CATSPGDRDLPGYTF.